This TCR beta chain was found in a study of T cells in Graves' hyperthyroidism and ophthalmopathy. This clonotype has at least ten counts. CDR3 length: 12 residues. Germline CDR1 is LGHDT and CDR2 is YNNKEL (reference sequence). V shed 2 bases and J shed 4 bases, with 6 bases lying between them. RNA transcripts provided the source from which TCR beta CDR3 regions were amplified. Researchers ran a first-round RT-PCR on the TCR CDR3 using the HTBI primer set. One entry per CDR3 protein, called by TCRdb with MiXCR from the multiplex PCR reads. Among hundreds of thousands of distinct CDR3 sequences, approximately 19% were seen once, and the ten largest hold about two fifths.

The sample comprised blood. The gene calls are TRBV3-1 and TRBJ2-7; no definite D call. The TCR originated in a man aged 50-60 years with Graves' ophthalmopathy. In DNA, the CDR3 is TGTGCCAGCAGCCAATACGATTACGAGCAGTACTTC. Amino acid sequence: CASSQYDYEQYF.